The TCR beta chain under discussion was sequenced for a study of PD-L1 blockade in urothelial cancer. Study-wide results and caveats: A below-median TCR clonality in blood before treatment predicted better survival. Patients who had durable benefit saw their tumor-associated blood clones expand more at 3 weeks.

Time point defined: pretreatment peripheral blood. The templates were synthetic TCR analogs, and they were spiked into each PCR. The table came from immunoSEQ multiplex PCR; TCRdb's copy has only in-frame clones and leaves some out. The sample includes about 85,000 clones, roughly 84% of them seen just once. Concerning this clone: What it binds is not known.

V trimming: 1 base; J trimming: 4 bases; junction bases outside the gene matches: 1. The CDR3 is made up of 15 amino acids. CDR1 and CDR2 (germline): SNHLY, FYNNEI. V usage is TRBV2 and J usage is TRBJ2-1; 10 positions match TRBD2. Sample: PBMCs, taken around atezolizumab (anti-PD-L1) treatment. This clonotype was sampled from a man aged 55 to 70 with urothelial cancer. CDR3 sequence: CASSEVAGGYNEQFF. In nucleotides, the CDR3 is TGTGCCAGCAGTGAAGTAGCGGGAGGTTACAATGAGCAGTTCTTC.